Listed below are T cell receptor beta chains from one sample, sequenced in a study of post-analysis software for immune sequencing data. TCRdb itself ran the PCR reads through MiXCR, one entry per CDR3 protein. Altogether some 690,000 distinct CDR3 sequences are present, around 60% being singletons, with the ten largest covering over 9%. Sample: blood. The receptor set was obtained from a girl aged 2-10 years with multiple sclerosis. Both conserved end residues are trimmed from each CDR3. The D gene is left open where the match is weak.

v_gene,d_gene,CDR3aa
TRBV7-9,-,ASSLSPVNSNQPQH
TRBV10-3,TRBD2,AIRPGSGILDTQY
TRBV7-9,-,ASSPGTPTSEKLF
TRBV4-1,TRBD2,ASSQEGLAGVDTQY
TRBV12-3/TRBV12-4,-,ASSFRGDRKETQY
TRBV13,-,ASSPGTNKLRRVYEQY
TRBV20-1,-,SASLLGWADTQY
TRBV29-1,TRBD2,SGLAGPYNEQF
TRBV5-5,-,ASSARGGSSYNEQF
TRBV20-1,-,SARDLGETQY
TRBV19,TRBD2,ATGLEGFGDTQY
TRBV5-1,-,ASSRSGADNSPLH